Following are 5 T cell receptor beta chains from one sample sequenced in a study of T cell responses to AZD1222 COVID-19 vaccine. Sequencing used immunoSEQ multiplex PCR; TCRdb keeps in-frame clones, though not all of them. This table has about 110,000 clones, over 85% appearing once. The sequenced sample was peripheral blood, obtained 28 days after the second AZD1222 dose. These receptors all come from an adult who received the AZD1222 COVID-19 vaccine.

This clone was picked up a small number of times. The same CDR3 also results from other DNA sequences found in this sample. J is TRBJ2-7 and V is TRBV19; D is uncertain. Deletions cut 3 bases from V and 1 base from J, with 4 bases between. The germline gives CDR1 LNHDA, CDR2 SQIVND (reference sequence). The CDR3 runs to 12 residues. The CDR3 loop reads CASSIGSYEQYF. The CDR3 DNA is TGTGCCAGTAGTATTGGATCCTACGAGCAGTACTTC.

V and J are TRBV9 and TRBJ2-7; 7 bases are a match to TRBD1. Germline CDR1 SGDLS, CDR2 YYNGEE. The CDR3 has 15 amino acids. With 9 bases clipped from V and 5 bases from J, the junction kept 17 bases outside the gene matches. CDR3 nucleotide sequence: TGTGCCATTCAGGGGGTAGGGACGAAAAGCAACGAGCAGTACTTC. Its protein product is CAIQGVGTKSNEQYF.

This sequence joins TRBV28 and TRBJ1-1, with D uncertain. The CDR3 has 12 residues. CDR1 and CDR2 (germline): MDHEN, SYDVKM. Trimming stripped 2 bases from V and 6 bases from J, with 7 bases between. The CDR3 nucleotides read TGTGCCAGCAGTTTAAGAGTTCCTGAAGCTTTCTTT. It yields the protein CASSLRVPEAFF.

J is TRBJ1-1 and V is TRBV7-3; D gene uncertain. This CDR3 has 16 residues. V was shortened by 1 base and J by 0 bases, with 12 bases between the two germline ends. Germline CDR1 reads SGHTA; CDR2 reads FQGTGA. The CDR3 bases are TGTGCCAGCAGCTTAAGGTCCCCGGGATTGAACACTGAAGCTTTCTTT. Amino acid sequence: CASSLRSPGLNTEAFF.

V and J are TRBV3-1 (or the pseudogene TRBV3-2) and TRBJ1-2; D is possibly TRBD1 (6 bases). This CDR3 spans 15 amino acids. Germline values: CDR1 LGHDT, CDR2 YNNKEL (reference sequence). Trimming removed 0 bases from V and 8 bases from J, with 16 bases in between. The CDR3 reads CASSQDWGARRGYTF. The CDR3 DNA reads as TGTGCCAGCAGCCAAGATTGGGGGGCACGTAGGGGCTACACCTTC.